Shown below are 28 T cell receptor beta chains from a single sample sequenced in a study of OX40 agonist ivuxolimab in advanced cancers. Profiled with immunoSEQ multiplex PCR; TCRdb holds only in-frame clones, not every one. The profile shows about 34,000 clones, 80% to 85% of them singletons. Sequencing was performed on CD4+ or CD8+ T cells sorted from blood, taken in a trial of the OX40 agonist ivuxolimab. The receptors here all came from an adult with an advanced solid tumor such as melanoma, head and neck, liver or kidney cancer.

The J gene is TRBJ2-1, the V gene TRBV5-4; TRBD2 might be the D (6 bases). Per germline, CDR1 SGHNT and CDR2 YYREEE (reference sequence). The V end was cut by 2 bases, the J end by 4 bases, with 13 bases between. CDR3 length equals 15 residues. The CDR3 nucleotides are TGTGCCAGCAGCTTAGGGACTGGGCTATACAATGAGCAGTTCTTC. Its protein product is CASSLGTGLYNEQFF.

The genes are TRBV6-4 and TRBJ2-7; 9 bases are a match to TRBD1. V was pared by 0 bases and J by 1 base, with 13 bases of the junction left unmatched. Per germline, CDR1 MRHNA and CDR2 SNTAGT. The CDR3 is made up of 19 amino acids. In nucleotides, the CDR3 is TGTGCCAGCAGTGACTCGGGACAGGGTATAGGAAAGACGTCCTACGAGCAGTACTTC. Its protein product is CASSDSGQGIGKTSYEQYF.

The V and J genes are TRBV4-1 and TRBJ1-2, with a tentative D call TRBD1 (5 bases). V was shortened by 1 base and J by 4 bases, with 10 bases between the two germline ends. Germline V lookup: CDR1 MGHRA, CDR2 YSYEKL. This CDR3 comprises 14 residues. The CDR3 nucleotides read TGCGCCAGCAGCCAAGTTCAGGGCATCTATGGCTACACCTTC. It encodes CASSQVQGIYGYTF.

The chain recombines TRBV4-2 with TRBJ1-2, with a tentative D call TRBD1 (5 bases). From germline, CDR1 is LGHNA and CDR2 YNFKEQ. This CDR3 region has 15 residues. With 0 bases removed from V and 5 bases from J, the gap between germline ends came to 13 bases. The CDR3 here is CASSQDQAGRYGYTF. For the CDR3, the DNA is TGTGCCAGCAGCCAAGATCAAGCAGGGAGATATGGCTACACCTTC.

This clone was detected a few times. The chain has TRBV5-4 and TRBJ2-4; tentative D call: TRBD2 (6 bases). The germline gives CDR1 SGHNT, CDR2 YYREEE (reference sequence). The CDR3 has 15 amino acids. Trimming left V 0 bases short and J 0 bases short, with 7 bases between. The CDR3: CASSLAGGAKNIQYF. CDR3 DNA: TGTGCCAGCAGCTTGGCCGGGGGAGCCAAAAACATTCAGTACTTC.

V is TRBV7-3 and J is TRBJ1-1; TRBD1 agrees at 7 bases. The germline CDR1 and CDR2 sequences are SGHTA and FQGTGA. V shed 5 bases, J shed 1 base, and the junction held 1 base outside the gene matches. The CDR3 has 13 residues. CDR3 protein: CASSRDRNTEAFF. The DNA of the CDR3 is TGTGCCAGCAGCCGGGACAGGAACACTGAAGCTTTCTTT.

The rearrangement uses TRBV19 and TRBJ1-5; no clear D gene. Germline CDR1 LNHDA, CDR2 SQIVND (reference sequence). The V gene lost 6 bases and the J gene lost 3 bases, with 9 bases spanning the gap. CDR3 length: 13 residues. CDR3 sequence (DNA): TGTGCCAGTAGCGACGCGCTCAATCAGCCCCAGCATTTT. Residues: CASSDALNQPQHF.

This clone has a handful of counts. The genes are TRBV6-6 and TRBJ1-3; tentatively, D is TRBD1 (6 bases). The germline CDR1 and CDR2 sequences are MNHNY and SVGAGI (reference sequence). Trimming took off 7 bases at V and 0 bases at J, with 16 bases between the two ends. This CDR3 comprises 16 residues. CDR3 residues: CASTLGGTRSGNTIYF. CDR3 coding DNA: TGTGCCAGCACCTTGGGGGGGACACGCTCTGGAAACACCATATATTTT.

The J gene is TRBJ1-2, the V gene TRBV9; TRBD1 might be the D (5 bases). CDR1 and CDR2 from the germline V gene are SGDLS and YYNGEE. The germline V and J ends were trimmed by 6 bases and 8 bases, with 23 bases remaining between them. The CDR3 extends over 15 amino acids. The CDR3: CASTPSGGSVQGYTF. CDR3 DNA: TGTGCCAGCACCCCATCGGGGGGGTCGGTTCAGGGCTACACCTTC.

V and J are TRBV6-1 and TRBJ2-3; TRBD1 is a possible D gene (5 bases). Deletions cut 6 bases from V and 2 bases from J, with 9 bases between. Germline V gene lookup returns CDR1 MNHNS and CDR2 SASEGT. The CDR3 has 13 amino acids. The CDR3 DNA is TGTGCCAGCAGAAAACAGGTCACAGATACGCAGTATTTT. It translates to CASRKQVTDTQYF.

This clone was picked up a small number of times. The chain joins TRBV9 to TRBJ2-7; D is ambiguous. Germline V CDR1 and CDR2: SGDLS, YYNGEE. The V end lost 0 bases, the J end lost 1 base, and 11 bases lay between the germline ends. The CDR3 has 15 amino acids. CDR3 protein: CASSVAGGASYEQYF. The CDR3 bases are TGTGCCAGCAGCGTAGCGGGTGGAGCATCCTACGAGCAGTACTTC.

The chain combines TRBV28 with TRBJ1-1, with no clear D. V was shortened by 0 bases and J by 2 bases, with 4 bases between the two germline ends. The CDR3 is made up of 13 amino acids. CDR1 and CDR2 from the germline V gene are MDHEN and SYDVKM. The CDR3 reads CASSLWGNTEAFF. The DNA of the CDR3 is TGTGCCAGCAGTTTATGGGGAAACACTGAAGCTTTCTTT.

V usage is TRBV6-6 and J usage is TRBJ2-1; 11 bases align to TRBD1. J was trimmed by 9 bases and V by 0 bases; bases with no gene match: 7. Germline values: CDR1 MNHNY, CDR2 SVGAGI (reference sequence). The CDR3 is 16 amino acids. In DNA form, the CDR3 reads TGTGCCAGCAGTTACTCTGGACAGGGGGCTGGTAGTGAGCAGTTCTTC. It is translated as CASSYSGQGAGSEQFF.

The chain links TRBV27 to TRBJ2-5, with D maybe TRBD1 (6 bases). Germline lookup yields CDR1 MNHEY and CDR2 SMNVEV (reference sequence). The V end was cut by 2 bases, the J end by 6 bases, with 13 bases between. The CDR3 covers 14 residues. CDR3 protein: CASSLRQVSQTQYF. As DNA, the CDR3 is TGTGCCAGCAGTTTACGACAGGTGTCGCAGACCCAGTACTTC.

The genes are TRBV5-1 and TRBJ2-3; D might be TRBD2 (7 bases). Germline lookup yields CDR1 SGHRS and CDR2 YFSETQ. The V end lost 3 bases, the J end lost 0 bases, and 14 bases lay between the germline ends. The CDR3 loop spans 16 amino acids. CDR3 DNA: TGCGCCAGCAGCTCCCTTGGCGGGGGCAGCACAGATACGCAGTATTTT. It is translated as CASSSLGGGSTDTQYF.

In its sample, this clone was seen a few times. The chain employs TRBV5-1 and TRBJ2-1, with a tentative D call TRBD2 (5 bases). This CDR3 contains 11 residues. The ends were cut back, 5 bases at V and 9 bases at J, with 9 bases in the middle. CDR1 and CDR2 from the germline V gene are SGHRS and YFSETQ. CDR3 protein: CASREEGEQFF. The CDR3 bases are TGCGCCAGCAGGGAAGAGGGTGAGCAGTTCTTC.

The J gene is TRBJ2-5, the V gene TRBV18, with D uncertain. The CDR3 contains 12 residues. Looked up from germline, CDR1 is KGHSH and CDR2 is LQKENI. Trimming took off 5 bases at V and 3 bases at J, with 7 bases between the two ends. CDR3: CASSSLKETQYF. The CDR3 DNA reads as TGTGCCAGCTCATCACTTAAAGAGACCCAGTACTTC.

This chain joins TRBV5-6 and TRBJ1-4, with D maybe TRBD1 (6 bases). The CDR3 is 17 amino acids. V was trimmed by 2 bases and J by 3 bases, leaving 17 bases between them. The germline CDR1 and CDR2 sequences are SGHDT and YYEEEE. The CDR3 coding sequence is TGTGCCAGCAGCTTATGGCAGGGGTACGGGGCTAATGAAAAACTGTTTTTT. Translating gives CASSLWQGYGANEKLFF.

The genes are TRBV6-6 and TRBJ2-7; 7 positions agree with TRBD1. The CDR3 is 14 amino acids. Germline trimming cut 2 bases from V and 2 bases from J; bases unmatched to any gene: 3. The germline CDR1 and CDR2 sequences are MNHNY and SVGAGI (reference sequence). For the CDR3, the DNA is TGTGCCAGCAGTTACCGACAGGGAACCTACGAGCAGTACTTC. It is translated as CASSYRQGTYEQYF.

The chain employs TRBV7-2 and TRBJ2-1; 12 bases agree with TRBD2. The J segment lost 8 bases and the V segment lost 5 bases, leaving 10 bases of the junction unmatched. Germline V gene data show CDR1 as SGHTA and CDR2 as FQGNSA. The CDR3 is 16 amino acids. CDR3 residues: CASSLRTSGTRDEQFF. The CDR3 DNA reads TGTGCCAGCAGCCTCCGGACTAGCGGGACAAGGGATGAGCAGTTCTTC. Looking up the rest from reference TRBV7-2 and TRBJ2-1 gives the full variable domain: GAGVSQSPSNKVTEKGKDVELRCDPISGHTALYWYRQSLGQGLEFLIYFQGNSAPDKSGLPSDRFSAERTGGSVSTLTIQRTQQEDSAVYLCASSLRTSGTRDEQFFGPGTRLTVL.

This chain connects TRBV10-3 to TRBJ2-5, with D possibly being TRBD2 (6 bases). The CDR3 is 14 residues long. Trimming removed 7 bases from V and 5 bases from J, with 17 bases in between. Germline V CDR1 and CDR2: ENHRY, SYGVKD. As DNA, the CDR3 is TGTGCCATCACAGAGGAGGGGCGCGGGGAGACCCAGTACTTC. This gives the protein CAITEEGRGETQYF.

The rearrangement links TRBV5-1 to TRBJ2-7; D might be TRBD1 (5 bases). The germline CDR1 and CDR2 sequences are SGHRS and YFSETQ. Trimming shortened V by 1 base and J by 0 bases, and 8 bases separated the two germline ends. The CDR3 has 14 residues. Written as DNA, the CDR3 is TGCGCCAGCAGCTTGACAGGTCTCTCCTACGAGCAGTACTTC. Protein product: CASSLTGLSYEQYF. The full variable domain, its missing parts supplied by reference TRBV5-1 and TRBJ2-7, is KAGVTQTPRYLIKTRGQQVTLSCSPISGHRSVSWYQQTPGQGLQFLFEYFSETQRNKGNFPGRFSGRQFSNSRSEMNVSTLELGDSALYLCASSLTGLSYEQYFGPGTRLTVT.

The gene calls are TRBV6-6 and TRBJ2-4; D may correspond to TRBD1 or TRBD2 (6 bases each). This CDR3 is 15 amino acids long. Looked up from germline, CDR1 is MNHNY and CDR2 is SVGAGI (reference sequence). Between the trimmed V and J ends, which lost 1 base and 16 bases, there was a span of 23 bases. The DNA of the CDR3 is TGTGCCAGCAGTTACTACCAAGTGGGGGCGGGACGCCACTACTTC. Translated: CASSYYQVGAGRHYF.

In this sample, this clone turned up once. The chain is built from TRBV7-8 and TRBJ2-7; 8 nucleotides agree with TRBD2. Germline loops: CDR1 SGHVS, CDR2 FQNEAQ. Trimming removed 2 bases from V and 2 bases from J; junction bases left unmatched: 14. The CDR3 contains 18 residues. In nucleotides, the CDR3 is TGTGCCAGCAGCTTATCAATCGGACTAGCCAAAAGACCCTACGAGCAGTACTTC. Translating gives CASSLSIGLAKRPYEQYF.

This rearrangement joins TRBV10-3 to TRBJ2-5; D might be TRBD2 (6 bases). The DNA matches TRBJ2-7 better at its end, which makes the J call doubtful. The germline gives CDR1 ENHRY, CDR2 SYGVKD. This CDR3 has 14 amino acids. The CDR3 coding sequence is TGTGCCATCAGTAAGGGCGGGACTTCCTACGAGCAGTACTTC. Protein sequence: CAISKGGTSYEQYF.

This rearrangement joins TRBV10-1 to TRBJ2-7; 10 bases map to TRBD2. J was trimmed by 1 base and V by 6 bases; bases with no gene match: 9. Germline loops: CDR1 WNHNN, CDR2 SYGVQD (reference sequence). CDR3 size: 16 residues. DNA of the CDR3: TGCGCCAGCAGCTCACTAGCGGGGTACCCTTCCTACGAGCAGTACTTC. Its translation: CASSSLAGYPSYEQYF.

The chain has TRBV5-1 and TRBJ2-3; D might be TRBD2 (6 bases). The V and J ends lost 4 bases and 2 bases respectively, with 14 bases between them. CDR1 is SGHRS, CDR2 YFSETQ, per germline. CDR3 size: 15 residues. DNA of the CDR3: TGCGCCAGCAGCCCACTTAGCGGAACCACAGATACGCAGTATTTT. The encoded protein is CASSPLSGTTDTQYF. The whole variable domain, remainder taken from reference TRBV5-1 and TRBJ2-3, is KAGVTQTPRYLIKTRGQQVTLSCSPISGHRSVSWYQQTPGQGLQFLFEYFSETQRNKGNFPGRFSGRQFSNSRSEMNVSTLELGDSALYLCASSPLSGTTDTQYFGPGTRLTVL.

This CDR3 reads CASTRQRGDTDTQYF. In nucleotides, the CDR3 is TGCGCCAGTACCCGACAGCGGGGGGACACAGATACGCAGTATTTT. The chain combines TRBV4-1 with TRBJ2-3; the match to TRBD2 covers 9 bases. Losses at the gene ends were 9 bases for V and 2 bases for J; bases not matched to a gene: 9. This CDR3 is built from 15 residues. Germline assignment: CDR1 MGHRA and CDR2 YSYEKL.